These T cell receptor beta chains were read from a single sample in a study of T cell changes during pregnancy in multiple sclerosis. The data were produced by immunoSEQ multiplex PCR, yet TCRdb's version contains in-frame clones alone and is incomplete. The sample holds tens of thousands of clones; nearly 95% are singletons and the top ten take more than 0.85%. Sequencing was performed on peripheral blood, taken in the second trimester of pregnancy. The origin of the receptors is a female donor with multiple sclerosis, enrolled in a pregnancy study. Each CDR3 is given with its conserved first and last residue. D genes are given only for firm matches. Clone sizes are given selectively: once, few, many, or a class where the clone is expanded.

TRBJ2-1 | . | 16 | TRBV11-2 | . | CASSPDKARSYNEQFF | TGTGCCAGCAGCCCGGACAAGGCCCGGTCCTACAATGAGCAGTTCTTC
TRBJ2-7 | . | 14 | TRBV7-6 | . | CASSTGEGVHEQYF | TGTGCCAGCAGTACCGGTGAGGGAGTTCACGAGCAGTACTTC
TRBJ2-5 | . | 16 | TRBV4-2 | . | CASSQDSPSVVETQYF | TGTGCCAGCAGCCAAGATTCCCCCTCCGTAGTGGAGACCCAGTACTTC
TRBJ2-7 | . | 15 | TRBV9 | . | CASSQDPSATYEQYF | TGTGCCAGCAGCCAAGATCCTAGCGCAACCTACGAGCAGTACTTC
TRBJ1-1 | . | 14 | TRBV6-5 | . | CASSYTQSNTEAFF | TGTGCCAGCAGTTACACCCAGTCGAACACTGAAGCTTTCTTT
TRBJ1-2 | . | 14 | TRBV4-1 | . | CASSRPGSNYGYTF | TGCGCCAGCAGCCGGCCGGGTTCTAACTATGGCTACACCTTC
TRBJ2-3 | . | 16 | TRBV11-2 | TRBD1 | CASSSWTGGLTDTQYF | TGTGCCAGCAGCTCTTGGACAGGGGGATTGACAGATACGCAGTATTTT
TRBJ1-4 | . | 17 | TRBV4-1 | . | CASSGFGTASGNEKLFF | TGCGCCAGCAGCGGTTTTGGTACAGCGTCGGGAAATGAAAAACTGTTTTTT
TRBJ2-7 | . | 14 | TRBV5-1 | . | CASSLGTANYEQYF | TGCGCCAGCAGCCTAGGGACTGCGAACTACGAGCAGTACTTC
TRBJ1-1 | . | 13 | TRBV27 | . | CASSIQGNTEAFF | TGTGCCAGCAGTATACAGGGTAACACTGAAGCTTTCTTT
TRBJ2-7 | . | 15 | TRBV11-2 | TRBD1 | CASSSFGQGSYEQYF | TGTGCCAGCAGCTCCTTCGGACAGGGTTCCTACGAGCAGTACTTC
TRBJ2-5 | . | 18 | TRBV10-2 | TRBD2 | CASSESRISGGRKETQYF | TGCGCCAGCAGTGAGTCGAGGATATCCGGGGGGAGAAAAGAGACCCAGTACTTC
TRBJ2-1 | . | 15 | TRBV6-4 | TRBD2 | CASSFRTSGTNEQFF | TGTGCCAGCAGTTTTCGGACTAGCGGAACCAATGAGCAGTTCTTC
TRBJ2-3 | . | 13 | TRBV19 | TRBD2 | CASTSGMSDTQYF | TGTGCCAGTACTAGCGGGATGTCAGATACGCAGTATTTT
TRBJ2-1 | . | 15 | TRBV7-9 | . | CASSLRGTSYNEQFF | TGTGCCAGCAGCTTACGCGGGACCTCCTACAATGAGCAGTTCTTC
TRBJ1-2 | . | 13 | TRBV27 | . | CASSIQSNYGYTF | TGTGCCAGCAGTATACAGTCTAACTATGGCTACACCTTC
TRBJ1-5 | . | 12 | TRBV28 | . | CASSPGARPQHF | TGTGCCAGCAGTCCGGGAGCCCGGCCCCAGCATTTT
TRBJ2-5 | . | 15 | TRBV5-4 | . | CASSLGQLGQETQYF | TGTGCCAGCAGCTTGGGACAGTTGGGCCAAGAGACCCAGTACTTC
TRBJ2-1 | . | 18 | TRBV19 | TRBD2 | CASSMTSGRVDSYNEQFF | TGTGCCAGTAGTATGACTAGCGGGAGAGTTGACTCCTACAATGAGCAGTTCTTC
TRBJ2-7 | . | 15 | TRBV9 | TRBD1 | CASSVEGQGADEQYF | TGTGCCAGCAGCGTAGAGGGACAGGGGGCCGACGAGCAGTACTTC
TRBJ2-2 | . | 16 | TRBV28 | . | CASSLPPPSSGGELFF | TGTGCCAGCAGTTTACCTCCCCCTTCTTCGGGCGGGGAGCTGTTTTTT
TRBJ2-1 | . | 15 | TRBV5-1 | . | CASSPPRDSYNEQFF | TGCGCCAGCAGCCCGCCCCGGGACTCCTACAATGAGCAGTTCTTC
TRBJ2-1 | once | 16 | TRBV5-4 | TRBD2 | CASSLGFSGGLGEQFF | TGTGCCAGCAGCTTGGGTTTTAGCGGGGGCTTGGGCGAGCAGTTCTTC
TRBJ2-1 | . | 13 | TRBV18 | . | CASSPQWGDEQFF | TGTGCCAGCTCACCACAGTGGGGGGATGAGCAGTTCTTC
TRBJ2-7 | . | 12 | TRBV30 | . | CAWSVIGGEQYF | TGTGCCTGGAGTGTCATCGGGGGCGAGCAGTACTTC
TRBJ2-1 | . | 16 | TRBV11-1 | . | CASSSAPRELYNEQFF | TGTGCCAGCAGCTCAGCCCCCCGGGAGCTCTACAATGAGCAGTTCTTC
TRBJ2-3 | . | 16 | TRBV19 | TRBD2 | CASSSGLAGLTDTQYF | TGTGCCAGTAGTTCCGGACTAGCGGGTCTGACAGATACGCAGTATTTT
TRBJ1-2 | few | 16 | TRBV5-4 | TRBD1 | CASSGDGGQGDYGYTF | TGTGCCAGCAGCGGGGATGGCGGACAGGGGGATTATGGCTACACCTTC
TRBJ2-1 | . | 15 | TRBV9 | TRBD2 | CASSVAGGGYNEQFF | TGTGCCAGCAGCGTAGCGGGGGGTGGGTACAATGAGCAGTTCTTC